One T cell receptor (beta chain) is described in this entry. What it binds is unknown. The source of the sample is a study of shared clonotypes between healthy human individuals. Overall study: Three CD4 naive, three CD4 memory, two CD8 naive and one CD8 memory plate were used per donor.

The CDR3 sequence is 12 residues long. CDR1 and CDR2 from the germline V gene are KGHSH and LQKENI. Trimming took off 2 bases at V and 6 bases at J, with 4 bases between the two ends. Donors comprised only Caucasian adults living in Nashville, Tennessee. Points from the study as a whole: With a few donors compared, 4.5% to 6.5% of naive CD4 clonotypes were shared.

Original data processing: Filtering of immunoSEQ junctional sequences could not match full-length read filtering. Clones were read by immunoSEQ multiplex PCR, and TCRdb kept only the in-frame ones, dropping some. The V and J calls and clone size were taken over from that table, and D and trimming were inferred from the DNA. This table has approximately 700,000 clones, roughly 72% appearing once. V is TRBV18 and J is TRBJ2-2; D is unclear. The TCR was taken from a woman between 25 and 40 years old in good health. Sequencing input: memory CD4+ T cells sorted from blood. Subset specified: CD45RA-negative fraction. The CDR3 bases are TGTGCCAGCTCACCAGGCCCCGGGGAGCTGTTTTTT. Its translation: CASSPGPGELFF.